This entry is about one TCR beta chain. These data come from a study of blood T cell repertoires in COVID-19. Study context: Donors in the United States, Italy and Spain gave samples during acute or convalescent COVID-19. In each case, the material was cDNA or gDNA derived from T cells, B-cell-depleted T cells, or PBMCs.

Methods used by the authors: Nucleated cell number was recorded as an estimate derived from reference gene primer amplification. TCRdb keeps only in-frame clones here, not all; method: immunoSEQ multiplex PCR. That table supplies the V and J calls and clone size; D and trimming were determined from the DNA. The data hold about 20,000 clones, with approximately 85% observed a single time. Input material: peripheral blood. The clonotype comes from a human donor with active COVID-19. The donor label of this sample is uncertain.

In nucleotides, the CDR3 is TGTGCCAGCACTGCTGTCCCAGCGGTCCCAGATACGCAGTATTTT. It yields the protein CASTAVPAVPDTQYF. V gene TRBV6-5 combines with J gene TRBJ2-3; D may be TRBD2 (5 bases). This CDR3 has 15 residues. Trimming stripped 7 bases from V and 4 bases from J, with 18 bases between. Germline CDR1 and CDR2: MNHEY and SVGAGI.